Only one count was recorded for the clone carrying this T cell receptor beta chain. Its antigen is as yet unknown. Germline CDR1 MNHEY, CDR2 SMNVEV (reference sequence). The CDR3 totals 14 residues. After removal of 3 bases from V and 8 bases from J, the junction contained 5 bases not matched to a gene. This sample stems from a study of shared clonotypes between healthy human individuals. Findings and limits, study-wide: Rarefaction showed sorted-subset sequencing was incomplete despite large depth.

Measured with immunoSEQ multiplex PCR; TCRdb has only the in-frame clones, and not every one. The top ten clones hold 0.32% of a sample with about 380,000 clones, approximately 96% of them seen once. The sequence derives from a man aged 25-45 years in good health. The chain recombines TRBV27 with TRBJ2-7, with 12 bases that match TRBD2. The specimen was memory CD8+ T cells sorted from blood. As to subset: CD45RO+ cells pooled with CCR7-negative TemRA cells. The CDR3 is CASSFLAGGGKQYF. The CDR3 region has the DNA TGTGCCAGCAGTTTCCTAGCGGGAGGGGGCAAGCAGTACTTC.